These 8 T cell receptor beta chains came from one sample sequenced in a study of blood T cell repertoires in COVID-19. Assay used: immunoSEQ multiplex PCR; TCRdb lists only in-frame clones, some missing. The sample contains about 200,000 clones, about 79% of which appear only once. The specimen sequenced was peripheral blood. All receptors come from a man aged 45 to 65 with active or convalescent COVID-19.

The chain has TRBV5-1 and TRBJ2-5; D might be TRBD2 (6 bases). V was trimmed by 3 bases and J by 1 base, leaving 16 bases between them. The CDR3 runs to 16 residues. From germline, CDR1 is SGHRS and CDR2 YFSETQ. The CDR3 DNA follows: TGCGCCAGCAGCTGGGGGACTGCAGAGGCCCAAGAGACCCAGTACTTC. It translates to CASSWGTAEAQETQYF.

The chain has TRBV5-4 and TRBJ1-1; 12 positions agree with TRBD1. With 4 bases clipped from V and 3 bases from J, the junction kept 10 bases outside the gene matches. CDR3 length equals 17 residues. Germline CDR1 SGHNT, CDR2 YYREEE (reference sequence). In nucleotides, the CDR3 is TGTGCCAGCAGCCCTGGGACAGGGGGCGCCCGGGACACTGAAGCTTTCTTT. Encoded protein: CASSPGTGGARDTEAFF.

The chain combines TRBV19 with TRBJ1-5, with TRBD1 identical over 10 bases. This CDR3 contains 13 residues. Germline V lookup: CDR1 LNHDA, CDR2 SQIVND (reference sequence). After removal of 3 bases from V and 10 bases from J, the junction contained 3 bases not matched to a gene. The CDR3 nucleotides read TGTGCCAGTAGTATGGACAGGGGGAGCCCCCAGCATTTT. Its protein product is CASSMDRGSPQHF.

The rearrangement uses TRBV18 and TRBJ2-7; D may be TRBD2 (6 bases). The CDR3 contains 16 residues. Germline V gives CDR1 KGHSH, CDR2 LQKENI. Trimming removed 5 bases from V and 0 bases from J, with 17 bases in between. The CDR3 loop reads CASSAGLSGSSYEQYV. DNA for the CDR3: TGTGCCAGCTCAGCGGGACTTTCTGGTAGCTCCTACGAGCAGTACGTC.

The rearrangement uses TRBV4-1 and TRBJ2-7; TRBD2 matches 9 bases. V gave up 2 bases and J gave up 4 bases; unmatched junction bases: 6. The germline V gene has CDR1 MGHRA and CDR2 YSYEKL. The CDR3 is 15 residues long. CDR3 sequence (DNA): TGCGCCAGCAGCCAACTGCAAGCGGGAGGTTACGAGCAGTACTTC. The encoded protein is CASSQLQAGGYEQYF.

The chain recombines TRBV9 with TRBJ2-5; D is ambiguous. Germline CDR1 is SGDLS and CDR2 is YYNGEE. The CDR3 is 14 residues long. Trimming shortened V by 0 bases and J by 4 bases, and 10 bases separated the two germline ends. The CDR3 reads CASSVEWRGETQYF. The CDR3 region has the DNA TGTGCCAGCAGCGTAGAATGGCGCGGAGAGACCCAGTACTTC. The variable domain in full, with the rest retrieved from reference TRBV9 and TRBJ2-5, is DSGVTQTPKHLITATGQRVTLRCSPRSGDLSVYWYQQSLDQGLQFLIQYYNGEERAKGNILERFSAQQFPDLHSELNLSSLELGDSALYFCASSVEWRGETQYFGPGTRLLVL.

This chain links TRBV11-1 with TRBJ2-3, with D possibly matching TRBD2 (6 bases). In germline, CDR1 is SGHAT, CDR2 FQDESV (reference sequence). This CDR3 region has 15 residues. V gave up 5 bases and J gave up 3 bases, with 15 bases separating them. The CDR3 reads CASSPGGLGTDTQYF. The CDR3 DNA follows: TGTGCCAGCAGCCCCGGAGGGTTGGGAACAGATACGCAGTATTTT. The whole variable domain, remainder taken from reference TRBV11-1 and TRBJ2-3, is EAEVAQSPRYKITEKSQAVAFWCDPISGHATLYWYRQILGQGPELLVQFQDESVVDDSQLPKDRFSAERLKGVDSTLKIQPAELGDSAMYLCASSPGGLGTDTQYFGPGTRLTVL.

The chain joins TRBV7-3 to TRBJ2-1, with 8 positions matching TRBD2. The germline gives CDR1 SGHTA, CDR2 FQGTGA. V gave up 3 bases and J gave up 0 bases; unmatched junction bases: 13. This CDR3 has 19 residues. CDR3 region: CASSFPKREISSSYNEQFF. CDR3 in DNA: TGTGCCAGCAGCTTCCCGAAGCGGGAGATCTCGAGCTCCTACAATGAGCAGTTCTTC.